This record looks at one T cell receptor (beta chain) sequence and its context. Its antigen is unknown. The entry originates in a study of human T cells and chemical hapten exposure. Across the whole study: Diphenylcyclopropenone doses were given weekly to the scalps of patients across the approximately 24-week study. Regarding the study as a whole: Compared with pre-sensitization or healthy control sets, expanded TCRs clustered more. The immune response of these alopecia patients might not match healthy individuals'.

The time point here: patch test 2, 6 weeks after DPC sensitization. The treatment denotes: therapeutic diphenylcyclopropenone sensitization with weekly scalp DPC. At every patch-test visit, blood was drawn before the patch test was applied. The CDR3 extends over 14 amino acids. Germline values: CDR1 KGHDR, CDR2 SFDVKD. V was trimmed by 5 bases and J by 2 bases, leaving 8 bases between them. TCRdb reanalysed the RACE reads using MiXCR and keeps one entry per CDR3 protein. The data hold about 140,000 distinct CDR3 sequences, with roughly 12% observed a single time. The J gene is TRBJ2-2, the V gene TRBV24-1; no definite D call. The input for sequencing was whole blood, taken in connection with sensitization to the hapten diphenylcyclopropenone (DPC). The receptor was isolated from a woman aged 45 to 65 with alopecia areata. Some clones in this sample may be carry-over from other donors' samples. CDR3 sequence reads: CATSVESNTGELFF. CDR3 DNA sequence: TGTGCCACCAGTGTGGAGAGCAACACCGGGGAGCTGTTTTTT.